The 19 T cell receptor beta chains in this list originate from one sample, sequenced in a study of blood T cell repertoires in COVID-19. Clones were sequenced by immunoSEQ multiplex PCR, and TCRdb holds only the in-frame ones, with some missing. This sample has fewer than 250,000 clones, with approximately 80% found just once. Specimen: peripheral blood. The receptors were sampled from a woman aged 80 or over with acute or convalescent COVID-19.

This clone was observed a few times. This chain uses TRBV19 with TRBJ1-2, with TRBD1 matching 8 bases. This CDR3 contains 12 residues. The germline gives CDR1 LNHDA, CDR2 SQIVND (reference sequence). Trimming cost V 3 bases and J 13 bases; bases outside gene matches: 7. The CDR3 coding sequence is TGTGCCAGTAGTATTGGGCAGGGGGCCTTCACCTTC. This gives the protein CASSIGQGAFTF.

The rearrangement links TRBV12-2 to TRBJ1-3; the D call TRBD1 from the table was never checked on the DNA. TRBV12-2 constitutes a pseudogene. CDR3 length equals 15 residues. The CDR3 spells CASRPKTGSGNTIYF. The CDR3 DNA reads TGTGCAAGTCGCCCTAAGACAGGCTCTGGAAACACCATATATTTT.

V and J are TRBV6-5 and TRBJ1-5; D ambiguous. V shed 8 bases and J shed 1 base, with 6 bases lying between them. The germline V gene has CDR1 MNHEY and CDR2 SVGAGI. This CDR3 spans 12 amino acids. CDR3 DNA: TGTGCCAGCGGGGAGAGCAATCAGCCCCAGCATTTT. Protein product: CASGESNQPQHF.

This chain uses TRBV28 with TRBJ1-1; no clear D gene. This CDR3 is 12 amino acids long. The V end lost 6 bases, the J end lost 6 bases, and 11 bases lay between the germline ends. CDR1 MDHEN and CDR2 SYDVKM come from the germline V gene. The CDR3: CASSPVLSEAFF. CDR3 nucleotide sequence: TGTGCCAGCAGCCCCGTCCTTTCTGAAGCTTTCTTT.

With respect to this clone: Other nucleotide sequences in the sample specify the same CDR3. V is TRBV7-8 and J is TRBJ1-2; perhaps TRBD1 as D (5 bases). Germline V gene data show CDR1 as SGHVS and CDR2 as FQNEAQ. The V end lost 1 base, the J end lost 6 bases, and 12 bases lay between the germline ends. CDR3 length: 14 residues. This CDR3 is CASSLERQGDGYTF. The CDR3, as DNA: TGTGCCAGCAGCTTAGAGCGCCAGGGTGATGGCTACACCTTC.

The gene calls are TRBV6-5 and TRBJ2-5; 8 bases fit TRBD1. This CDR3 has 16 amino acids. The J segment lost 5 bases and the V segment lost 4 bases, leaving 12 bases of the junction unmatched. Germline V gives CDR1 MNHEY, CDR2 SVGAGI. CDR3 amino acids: CASSSATGVLGETQYF. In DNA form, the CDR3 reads TGTGCCAGCAGTTCTGCGACAGGGGTATTGGGGGAGACCCAGTACTTC.

The CDR3 sequence is CASSSTGALRHEQYF. CDR3 sequence (DNA): TGTGCCAGCAGCTCCACAGGGGCCCTCCGTCACGAGCAGTACTTC. The chain recombines TRBV7-9 with TRBJ2-7; 7 bases are a match to TRBD1. CDR3 length: 15 residues. Trimming cost V 4 bases and J 5 bases; bases outside gene matches: 11. Germline values: CDR1 SEHNR, CDR2 FQNEAQ (reference sequence).

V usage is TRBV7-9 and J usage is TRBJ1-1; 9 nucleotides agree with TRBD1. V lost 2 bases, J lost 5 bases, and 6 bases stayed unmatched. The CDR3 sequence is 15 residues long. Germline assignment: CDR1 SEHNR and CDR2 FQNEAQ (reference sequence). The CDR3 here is CASSLRTDRGTEAFF. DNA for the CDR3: TGTGCCAGCAGCTTAAGGACCGACAGGGGGACTGAAGCTTTCTTT.

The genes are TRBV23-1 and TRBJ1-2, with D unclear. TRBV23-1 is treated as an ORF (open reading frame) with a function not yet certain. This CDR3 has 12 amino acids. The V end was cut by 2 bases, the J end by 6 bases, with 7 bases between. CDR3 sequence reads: CASSQERDGYTF. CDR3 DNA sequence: TGCGCCAGCAGTCAAGAGAGGGATGGCTACACCTTC.

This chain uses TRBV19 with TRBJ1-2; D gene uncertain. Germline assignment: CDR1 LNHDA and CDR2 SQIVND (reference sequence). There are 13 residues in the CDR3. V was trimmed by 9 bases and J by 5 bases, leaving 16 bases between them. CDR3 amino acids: CASTDTGNYGYTF. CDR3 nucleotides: TGTGCCAGCACAGACACGGGGAATTATGGCTACACCTTC.

The DNA for the CDR3 is TGTGCCAGCAGCTTTGGGCGGGGGTTTACAGATACGCAGTATTTT. Its protein is CASSFGRGFTDTQYF. This chain joins TRBV7-2 and TRBJ2-3; TRBD2 aligns across 7 bases. J gave up 3 bases and V 3 bases, and 6 bases lay outside the gene matches. The CDR3 consists of 15 residues. CDR1 and CDR2 (germline): SGHTA, FQGNSA. The variable domain in full, completed from reference TRBV7-2 and TRBJ2-3, reads GAGVSQSPSNKVTEKGKDVELRCDPISGHTALYWYRQSLGQGLEFLIYFQGNSAPDKSGLPSDRFSAERTGGSVSTLTIQRTQQEDSAVYLCASSFGRGFTDTQYFGPGTRLTVL.

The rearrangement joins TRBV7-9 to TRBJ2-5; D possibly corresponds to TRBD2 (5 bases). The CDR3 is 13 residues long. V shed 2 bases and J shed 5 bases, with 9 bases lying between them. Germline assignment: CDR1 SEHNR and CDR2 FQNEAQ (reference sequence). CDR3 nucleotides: TGTGCCAGCAGCTTAACGGGGTTGGAGACCCAGTACTTC. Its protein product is CASSLTGLETQYF.

In DNA, the CDR3 is TGTGCCAGTAGTATAGACCGGAGCTCTGGAAACACCATATATTTT. Its translation is CASSIDRSSGNTIYF. The chain joins TRBV19 to TRBJ1-3; D uncertain. V was clipped by 0 bases and J by 0 bases, with 6 bases between them. In germline, CDR1 is LNHDA, CDR2 SQIVND (reference sequence). There are 15 residues in the CDR3.

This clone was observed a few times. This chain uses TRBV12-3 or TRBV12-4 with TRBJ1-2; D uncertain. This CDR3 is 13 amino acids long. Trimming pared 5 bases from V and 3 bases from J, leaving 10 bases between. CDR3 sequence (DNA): TGTGCCAGCAGTCGGACGGACTACTATGGCTACACCTTC. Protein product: CASSRTDYYGYTF.

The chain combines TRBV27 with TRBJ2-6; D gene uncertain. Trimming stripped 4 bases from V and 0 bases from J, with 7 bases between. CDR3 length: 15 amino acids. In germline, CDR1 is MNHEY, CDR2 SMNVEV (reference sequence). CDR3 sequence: CASSSTSSGANVLTF. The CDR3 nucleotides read TGTGCCAGCAGTTCTACGAGCTCTGGGGCCAACGTCCTGACTTTC.

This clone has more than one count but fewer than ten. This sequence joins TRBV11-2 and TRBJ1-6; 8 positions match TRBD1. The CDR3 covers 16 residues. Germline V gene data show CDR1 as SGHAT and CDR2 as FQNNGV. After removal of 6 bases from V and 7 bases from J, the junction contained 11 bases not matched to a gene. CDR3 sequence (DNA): TGTGCCAGCAGTTATCGAGTGACAGGGGCAAATTCACCCCTCCACTTT. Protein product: CASSYRVTGANSPLHF.

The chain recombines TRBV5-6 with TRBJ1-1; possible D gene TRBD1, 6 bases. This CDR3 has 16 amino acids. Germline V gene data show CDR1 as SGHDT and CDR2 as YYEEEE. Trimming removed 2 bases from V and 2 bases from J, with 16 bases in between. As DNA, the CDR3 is TGTGCCAGCAGCTTCCCGTTGGACAGAGGAAACACTGAAGCTTTCTTT. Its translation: CASSFPLDRGNTEAFF.

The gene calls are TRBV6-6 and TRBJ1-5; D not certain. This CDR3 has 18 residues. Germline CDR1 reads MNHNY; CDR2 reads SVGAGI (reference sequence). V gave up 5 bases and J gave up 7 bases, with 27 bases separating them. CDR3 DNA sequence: TGTGCCAGCAGTCCCGTTGTTAGTGCGGCGGTAAGGTACCAGCCCCAGCATTTT. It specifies CASSPVVSAAVRYQPQHF.

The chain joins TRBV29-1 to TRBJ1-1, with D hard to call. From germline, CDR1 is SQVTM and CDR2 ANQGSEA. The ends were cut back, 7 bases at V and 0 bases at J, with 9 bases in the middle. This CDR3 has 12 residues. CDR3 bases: TGCAGCGGTAATATTATGAACACTGAAGCTTTCTTT. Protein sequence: CSGNIMNTEAFF.